The clone carrying this T cell receptor beta chain was observed a single time. What it binds is not known. RNA totalling about 0.5 to 1 ug underwent reverse transcription with random hexamers. A multiplex approach, immunoSEQ multiplex PCR, amplified TCR beta CDR3 across 54 Vbeta and 13 Jbeta. TCRdb analysed the immunoSEQ multiplex PCR reads with MiXCR anew, one entry per CDR3 protein. In the table there are about 180,000 distinct CDR3 sequences, roughly 94% of which are singletons. This sample stems from a study of CD8 T cells in Susac syndrome. About the study: Within the sequenced Susac syndrome patient group, about six exhibited active disease and eight were in remission. Broader study findings: Susac syndrome CD4+ T cell repertoires showed no clonal expansion. The TCR sequencing and HLA analysis in the study involved a relatively small number of individuals, as the study acknowledged.

Deletions cut 3 bases from V and 3 bases from J, with 19 bases between. The CDR3 contains 16 residues. The germline V gene encodes CDR1 GTSNPN and CDR2 SVGIG (reference sequence). The receptor comes from a human donor with Susac syndrome. The specimen was CD4+ T cells from PBMCs. This sequence joins TRBV30 and TRBJ2-3, with D possibly TRBD1 on 5 matching bases. CDR3 nucleotide sequence: TGTGCCTGGAGAAAGTTATGGGGCAGAAATACAGATACGCAGTATTTT. The encoded protein is CAWRKLWGRNTDTQYF.